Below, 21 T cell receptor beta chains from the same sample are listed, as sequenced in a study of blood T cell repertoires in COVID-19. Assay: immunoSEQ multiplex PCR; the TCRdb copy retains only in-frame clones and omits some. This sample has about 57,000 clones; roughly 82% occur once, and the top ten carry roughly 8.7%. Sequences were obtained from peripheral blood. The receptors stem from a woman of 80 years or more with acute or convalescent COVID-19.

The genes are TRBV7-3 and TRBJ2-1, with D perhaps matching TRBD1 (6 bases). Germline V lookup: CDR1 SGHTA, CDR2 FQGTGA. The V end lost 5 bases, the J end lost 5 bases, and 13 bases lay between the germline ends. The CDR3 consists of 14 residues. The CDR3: CASSPGAGNNEQFF. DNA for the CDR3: TGTGCCAGCAGCCCAGGGGCAGGGAACAATGAGCAGTTCTTC.

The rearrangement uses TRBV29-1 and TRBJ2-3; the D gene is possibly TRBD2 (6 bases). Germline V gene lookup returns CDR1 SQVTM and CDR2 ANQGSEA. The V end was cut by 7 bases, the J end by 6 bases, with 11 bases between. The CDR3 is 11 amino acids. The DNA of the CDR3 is TGCAGCGGAACACTAGCTGATACGCAGTATTTT. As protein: CSGTLADTQYF.

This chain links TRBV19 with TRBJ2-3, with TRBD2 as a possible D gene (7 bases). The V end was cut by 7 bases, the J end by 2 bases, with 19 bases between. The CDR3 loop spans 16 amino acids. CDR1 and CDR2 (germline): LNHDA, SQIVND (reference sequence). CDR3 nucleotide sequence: TGTGCCAGTACTAAAACCGCGGGGGCCACCACAGATACGCAGTATTTT. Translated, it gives CASTKTAGATTDTQYF. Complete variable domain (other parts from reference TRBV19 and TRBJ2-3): DGGITQSPKYLFRKEGQNVTLSCEQNLNHDAMYWYRQDPGQGLRLIYYSQIVNDFQKGDIAEGYSVSREKKESFPLTVTSAQKNPTAFYLCASTKTAGATTDTQYFGPGTRLTVL.

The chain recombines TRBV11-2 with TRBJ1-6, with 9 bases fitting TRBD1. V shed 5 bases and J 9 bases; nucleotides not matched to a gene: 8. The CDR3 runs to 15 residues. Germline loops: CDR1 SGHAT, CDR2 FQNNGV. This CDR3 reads CASSIQQGASSPLHF. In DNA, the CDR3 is TGTGCCAGCAGCATCCAACAGGGGGCAAGTTCACCCCTCCACTTT.

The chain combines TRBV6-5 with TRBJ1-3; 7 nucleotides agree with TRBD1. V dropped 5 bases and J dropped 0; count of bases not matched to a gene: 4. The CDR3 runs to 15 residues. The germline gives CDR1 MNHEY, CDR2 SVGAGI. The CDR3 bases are TGTGCCAGCAGTACAGGGGTCCACTCTGGAAACACCATATATTTT. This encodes CASSTGVHSGNTIYF.

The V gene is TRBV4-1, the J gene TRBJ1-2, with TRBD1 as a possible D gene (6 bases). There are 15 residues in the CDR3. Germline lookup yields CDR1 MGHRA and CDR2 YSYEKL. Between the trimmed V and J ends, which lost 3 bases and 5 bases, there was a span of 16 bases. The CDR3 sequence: CASSQATGSQYGYTF. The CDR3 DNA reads TGCGCCAGCAGCCAGGCAACAGGGAGCCAATATGGCTACACCTTC.

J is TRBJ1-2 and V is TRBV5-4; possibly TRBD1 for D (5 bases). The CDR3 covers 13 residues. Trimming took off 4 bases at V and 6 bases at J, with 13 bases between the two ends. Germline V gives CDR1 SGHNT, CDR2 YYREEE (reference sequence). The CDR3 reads CASSRGGDHGYTF. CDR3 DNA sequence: TGTGCCAGCAGCCGTGGGGGGGACCATGGCTACACCTTC.

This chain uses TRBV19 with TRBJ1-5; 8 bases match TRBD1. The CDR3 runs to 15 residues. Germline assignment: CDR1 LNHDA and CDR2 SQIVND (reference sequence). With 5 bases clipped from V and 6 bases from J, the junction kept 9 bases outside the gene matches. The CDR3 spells CASSAQGAPSQPQHF. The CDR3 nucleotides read TGTGCCAGTAGTGCCCAGGGGGCGCCGAGTCAGCCCCAGCATTTT.

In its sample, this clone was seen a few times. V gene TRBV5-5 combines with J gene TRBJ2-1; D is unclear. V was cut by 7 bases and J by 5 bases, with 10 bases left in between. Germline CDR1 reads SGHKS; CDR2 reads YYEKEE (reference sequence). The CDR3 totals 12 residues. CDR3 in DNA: TGTGCCAGCGGGCAGATCGACAATGAGCAGTTCTTC. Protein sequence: CASGQIDNEQFF.

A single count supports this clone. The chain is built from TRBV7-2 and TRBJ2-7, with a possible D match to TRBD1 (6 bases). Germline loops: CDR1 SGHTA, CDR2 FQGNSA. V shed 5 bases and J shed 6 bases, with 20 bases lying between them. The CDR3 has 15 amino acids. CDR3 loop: CASSKNRVPSGEQYF. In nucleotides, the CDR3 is TGTGCCAGCAGCAAAAACAGGGTCCCCTCGGGCGAGCAGTACTTC.

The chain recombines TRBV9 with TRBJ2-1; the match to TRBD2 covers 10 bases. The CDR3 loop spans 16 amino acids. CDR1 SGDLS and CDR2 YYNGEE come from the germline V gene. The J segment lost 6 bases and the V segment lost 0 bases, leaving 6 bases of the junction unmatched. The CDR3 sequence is CASSVDRTSGVNEQFF. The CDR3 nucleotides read TGTGCCAGCAGCGTAGATAGGACTAGCGGCGTCAATGAGCAGTTCTTC.

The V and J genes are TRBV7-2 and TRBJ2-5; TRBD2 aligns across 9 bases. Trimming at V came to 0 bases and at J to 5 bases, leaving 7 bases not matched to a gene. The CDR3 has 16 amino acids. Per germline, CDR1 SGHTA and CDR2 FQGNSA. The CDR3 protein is CASSLASAGGQETQYF. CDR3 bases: TGTGCCAGCAGCTTAGCGTCCGCGGGAGGGCAGGAGACCCAGTACTTC.

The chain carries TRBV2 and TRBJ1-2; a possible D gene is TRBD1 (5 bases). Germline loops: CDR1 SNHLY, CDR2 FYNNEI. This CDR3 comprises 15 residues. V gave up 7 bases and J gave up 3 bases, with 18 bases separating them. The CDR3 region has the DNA TGTGCCAGCAATCAAGGGCAGGGCGGTGACTATGGCTACACCTTC. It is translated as CASNQGQGGDYGYTF.

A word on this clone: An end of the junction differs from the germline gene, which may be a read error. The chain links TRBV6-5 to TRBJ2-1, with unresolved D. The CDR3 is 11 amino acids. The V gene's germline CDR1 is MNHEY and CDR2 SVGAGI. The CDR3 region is CASTSHNEQFF. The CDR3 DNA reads TGTGCCAGCACCTCCCACAATGAGCAGTTCTTC.

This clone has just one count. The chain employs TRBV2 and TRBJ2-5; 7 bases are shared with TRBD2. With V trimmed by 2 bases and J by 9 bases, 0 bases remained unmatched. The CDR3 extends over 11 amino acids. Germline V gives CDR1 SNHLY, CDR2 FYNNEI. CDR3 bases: TGTGCCAGCAGTGAACGGGAGGCCCAGTACTTC. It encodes CASSEREAQYF.

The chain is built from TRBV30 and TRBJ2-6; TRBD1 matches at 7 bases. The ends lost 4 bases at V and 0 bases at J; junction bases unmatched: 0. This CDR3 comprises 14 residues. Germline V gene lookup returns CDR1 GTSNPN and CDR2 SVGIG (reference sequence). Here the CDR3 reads CAWKGASGANVLTF. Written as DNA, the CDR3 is TGTGCCTGGAAGGGGGCCTCTGGGGCCAACGTCCTGACTTTC.

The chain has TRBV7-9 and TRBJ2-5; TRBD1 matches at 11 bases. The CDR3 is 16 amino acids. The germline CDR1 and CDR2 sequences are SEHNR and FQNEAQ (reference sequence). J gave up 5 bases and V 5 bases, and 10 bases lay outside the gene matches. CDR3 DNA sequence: TGTGCCAGCAGCGCCCGGGACAGGGGGTTAAGGGAGACCCAGTACTTC. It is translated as CASSARDRGLRETQYF.

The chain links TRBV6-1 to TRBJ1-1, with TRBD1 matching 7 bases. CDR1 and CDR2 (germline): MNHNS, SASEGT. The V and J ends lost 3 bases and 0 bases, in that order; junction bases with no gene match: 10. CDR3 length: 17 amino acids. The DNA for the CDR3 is TGTGCCAGCAGTGAGAGGCGAGGGGGCGCCTTGAACACTGAAGCTTTCTTT. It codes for CASSERRGGALNTEAFF.

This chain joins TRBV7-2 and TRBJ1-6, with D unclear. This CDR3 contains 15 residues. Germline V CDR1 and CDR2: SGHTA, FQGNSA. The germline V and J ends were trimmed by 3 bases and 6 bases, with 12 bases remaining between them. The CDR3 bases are TGTGCCAGCAGCTTTCGAGGTGGATCTAATTCACCCCTCCACTTT. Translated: CASSFRGGSNSPLHF.

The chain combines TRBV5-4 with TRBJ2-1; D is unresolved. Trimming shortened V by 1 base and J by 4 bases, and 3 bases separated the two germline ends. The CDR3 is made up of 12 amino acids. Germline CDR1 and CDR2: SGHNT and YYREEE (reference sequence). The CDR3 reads CASSLPYNEQFF. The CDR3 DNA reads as TGTGCCAGCAGCTTGCCGTACAATGAGCAGTTCTTC. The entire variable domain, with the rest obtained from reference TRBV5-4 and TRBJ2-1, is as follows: ETGVTQSPTHLIKTRGQQVTLRCSSQSGHNTVSWYQQALGQGPQFIFQYYREEENGRGNFPPRFSGLQFPNYSSELNVNALELDDSALYLCASSLPYNEQFFGPGTRLTVL.

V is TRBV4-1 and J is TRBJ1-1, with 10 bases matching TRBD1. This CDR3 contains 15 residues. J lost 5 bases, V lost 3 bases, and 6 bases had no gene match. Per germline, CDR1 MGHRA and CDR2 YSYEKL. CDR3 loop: CASSQTGGEGTEAFF. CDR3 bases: TGCGCCAGCAGCCAGACAGGGGGCGAGGGGACTGAAGCTTTCTTT.